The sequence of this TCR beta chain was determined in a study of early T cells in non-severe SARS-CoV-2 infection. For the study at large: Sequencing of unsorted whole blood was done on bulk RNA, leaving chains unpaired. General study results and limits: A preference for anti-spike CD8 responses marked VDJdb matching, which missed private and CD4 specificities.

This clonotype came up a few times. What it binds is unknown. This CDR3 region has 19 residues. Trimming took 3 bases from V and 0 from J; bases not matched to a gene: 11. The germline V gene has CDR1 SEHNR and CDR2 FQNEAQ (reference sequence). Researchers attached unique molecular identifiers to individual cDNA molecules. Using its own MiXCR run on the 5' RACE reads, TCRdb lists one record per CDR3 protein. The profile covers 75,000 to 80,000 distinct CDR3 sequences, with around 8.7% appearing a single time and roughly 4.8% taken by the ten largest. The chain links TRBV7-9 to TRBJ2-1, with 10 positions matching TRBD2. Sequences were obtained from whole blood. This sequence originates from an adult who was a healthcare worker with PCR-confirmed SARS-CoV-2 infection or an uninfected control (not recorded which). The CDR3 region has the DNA TGTGCCAGCAGCTTCAAGCCGGGACTAGCGCCGAGCTCCTACAATGAGCAGTTCTTC. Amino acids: CASSFKPGLAPSSYNEQFF.